This T cell receptor (beta chain) was recovered during a study of CD8 T cells in ankylosing spondylitis (dated by TCRdb to about 2017). Background on the whole study: To find TCR variants linked to disease, the study profiled T cell receptor beta repertoires in ankylosing spondylitis patients and healthy donors. The full study cohort comprised about 24 ankylosing spondylitis patients and 85 to 120 healthy donors. Peripheral blood was sampled, and synovial fluid was additionally collected from ankylosing spondylitis patients.

This clonotype was observed many times. Which antigen it targets is not known. Nothing much larger sits one base from this clone, and base qualities are not available. Measured from the cysteine to the phenylalanine, the CDR3 is 13 residues long. The retained sequence is limited to the CDR3, 39 bases, with the frame set at the first base. The germline V gene sets CDR1 to SGHDT and CDR2 to YYEEEE. The junction shows trimming of 3 bases on V and 0 bases on J, plus 6 bases between the germline ends. What the study reported, not specific to this receptor: Some of the motif variants had been reported before in the synovial fluid and blood of reactive arthritis patients, a finding that suggests common disease-initiation mechanisms. In peripheral blood, the disease-linked clones were found at relatively low frequencies and had a CD8+ phenotype. The disease-linked clones were reported to be significantly enriched in matched synovial fluid samples from ankylosing spondylitis patients. A TCR beta motif made up of fewer than 10 highly homologous amino acid variants appeared to be characteristic of blood from ankylosing spondylitis patients.

The listed sequencing device is Illumina MiSeq. Quantitative 5'-RACE with molecular barcodes was the method used to prepare the TCR beta libraries. Per the authors' processing: A new computational method based on a probabilistic model of VDJ rearrangement was used to identify disease-linked TCR variants. TCRdb reworked the public reads: Q25 trimming with fastp, MiXCR clone assembly, productive beta chains retained. A single entry per CDR3 protein holds the most common genes and DNA from its merged rows. TCRdb's processing, not the authors', yielded these V and J calls. The table for this sample lists 15,000 to 20,000 distinct CDR3 sequences; over 7% of them were counted only once. The ten largest clones represent less than 40% of the sample.

The sequence links TRBV5-6 to TRBJ1-1; the D gene assignment is ambiguous. This TCR was recovered from a male donor with ankylosing spondylitis or in good health (not recorded which). The source material was blood. CDR3 sequence: CASSYQLNTEAFF. The DNA is TGTGCCAGCAGCTACCAGCTGAACACTGAAGCTTTCTTT.